Shown below are 30 T cell receptor beta chains from a single sample sequenced in a study of blood T cell repertoires in COVID-19. TCRdb's copy holds only in-frame clones and misses some; the assay was immunoSEQ multiplex PCR. The sample has 150,000 to 200,000 clones, 80% to 90% seen once. The source material was peripheral blood. The source of these receptors is a man aged 55 to 70 with acute or convalescent COVID-19.

The chain uses TRBV6-5 and TRBJ1-5; D is unresolved. Germline V gives CDR1 MNHEY, CDR2 SVGAGI. V gave up 4 bases and J gave up 2 bases, with 15 bases separating them. There are 16 residues in the CDR3. The CDR3 nucleotides read TGTGCCAGCAGTTCCTTTTCTATTAGTGGCAATCAGCCCCAGCATTTT. Its protein product is CASSSFSISGNQPQHF.

The chain employs TRBV7-8 and TRBJ2-1, with D perhaps matching TRBD2 (5 bases). V was pared by 3 bases and J by 2 bases, with 8 bases between. From germline, CDR1 is SGHVS and CDR2 FQNEAQ. The CDR3 covers 14 residues. Written as DNA, the CDR3 is TGTGCCAGCAGCTTCGAGACTACCTACAATGAGCAGTTCTTC. Translating it yields CASSFETTYNEQFF.

The rearrangement uses TRBV11-3 and TRBJ2-5, with a weak D call TRBD2 (6 bases). Germline V gene sequence: CDR1 SGHNT, CDR2 YENEEA. Deletions cut 0 bases from V and 4 bases from J, with 12 bases between. The length of the CDR3 is 15 residues. The CDR3 DNA sequence: TGTGCCAGCAGCTTAGATGGGGGGTCTGTAGAGACCCAGTACTTC. Translating it yields CASSLDGGSVETQYF. Variable domain in full (rest from reference TRBV11-3 and TRBJ2-5): EAGVVQSPRYKIIEKKQPVAFWCNPISGHNTLYWYLQNLGQGPELLIRYENEEAVDDSQLPKDRFSAERLKGVDSTLKIQPAELGDSAVYLCASSLDGGSVETQYFGPGTRLLVL.

V gene TRBV19 combines with J gene TRBJ1-1, with D tentatively TRBD1 (6 bases). Germline CDR1 is LNHDA and CDR2 is SQIVND (reference sequence). V was trimmed by 7 bases and J by 4 bases, leaving 10 bases between them. The CDR3 length is 12 residues. The CDR3: CASKQGSTEAFF. The CDR3 region has the DNA TGTGCCAGTAAGCAGGGGAGCACTGAAGCTTTCTTT. Full variable domain (remainder filled in from reference TRBV19 and TRBJ1-1): DGGITQSPKYLFRKEGQNVTLSCEQNLNHDAMYWYRQDPGQGLRLIYYSQIVNDFQKGDIAEGYSVSREKKESFPLTVTSAQKNPTAFYLCASKQGSTEAFFGQGTRLTVV.

The chain carries TRBV7-9 and TRBJ1-4, with 9 nucleotides matching TRBD1. The J segment lost 6 bases and the V segment lost 6 bases, leaving 5 bases of the junction unmatched. CDR1 SEHNR and CDR2 FQNEAQ come from the germline V gene (reference sequence). The CDR3 spans 14 residues. The CDR3 reads CASSVRTGDEKLFF. The DNA for the CDR3 is TGTGCCAGCAGTGTGAGGACAGGGGATGAAAAACTGTTTTTT. The full variable domain, rest sourced from reference TRBV7-9 and TRBJ1-4, is DTGVSQNPRHKITKRGQNVTFRCDPISEHNRLYWYRQTLGQGPEFLTYFQNEAQLEKSRLLSDRFSAERPKGSFSTLEIQRTEQGDSAMYLCASSVRTGDEKLFFGSGTQLSVL.

The genes are TRBV24-1 and TRBJ2-1, with D tentatively TRBD1 (6 bases). V was cut by 3 bases and J by 10 bases, with 12 bases left in between. Germline V gene lookup returns CDR1 KGHDR and CDR2 SFDVKD. The CDR3 is made up of 13 amino acids. DNA of the CDR3: TGTGCCACCAGTGATGGGCCAGGGGAGGAGCAGTTCTTC. Its translation is CATSDGPGEEQFF.

This chain joins TRBV10-3 and TRBJ1-1; D is possibly TRBD1 (5 bases). V lost 0 bases and J 1 base, leaving 15 bases between the germline ends. CDR1 is ENHRY, CDR2 SYGVKD, per germline. The CDR3 has 17 residues. The CDR3: CAISESVGGPANTEAFF. CDR3 coding DNA: TGTGCCATCAGTGAGTCTGTCGGGGGTCCGGCGAACACTGAAGCTTTCTTT.

The chain carries TRBV11-2 and TRBJ1-5; D is possibly TRBD1 (6 bases). The CDR3 loop spans 16 amino acids. Trimming left V 2 bases short and J 5 bases short, with 16 bases between. The V gene's germline CDR1 is SGHAT and CDR2 FQNNGV. In DNA form, the CDR3 reads TGTGCCAGCAGCTTAAAAGCGCAGGGGAGACATCAGCCCCAGCATTTT. It translates to CASSLKAQGRHQPQHF.

The rearrangement joins TRBV28 to TRBJ2-1; 9 positions match TRBD2. The CDR3 sequence is 16 residues long. Germline CDR1 is MDHEN and CDR2 is SYDVKM. V lost 4 bases and J lost 5; bases outside the gene matches: 9. CDR3 sequence: CASSSSSGTKNNEQFF. The CDR3 region has the DNA TGTGCCAGCAGTTCCTCTAGCGGGACGAAGAACAATGAGCAGTTCTTC.

J is TRBJ1-2 and V is TRBV4-1, with TRBD1 matching over 9 bases. Trimming removed 1 base from V and 8 bases from J; junction bases left unmatched: 5. Germline CDR1 MGHRA, CDR2 YSYEKL. The CDR3 loop spans 14 amino acids. CDR3 region: CASSQADRGAGYTF. The CDR3 DNA reads TGCGCCAGCAGCCAAGCGGACAGGGGAGCCGGCTACACCTTC.

This clone appeared a single time. V gene TRBV28 combines with J gene TRBJ1-4; no firm D call. There are 11 residues in the CDR3. Germline CDR1 and CDR2: MDHEN and SYDVKM. Trimming shortened V by 5 bases and J by 14 bases, and 12 bases separated the two germline ends. The CDR3, as DNA: TGTGCCAGCAGTATCTCTGGGCTGCTGTTTTTT. It is translated as CASSISGLLFF.

A remark on this clone: Other nucleotide sequences from this sample produce the same CDR3. The J gene is TRBJ1-5, the V gene TRBV27; TRBD1 agrees at 9 bases. Germline CDR1 reads MNHEY; CDR2 reads SMNVEV (reference sequence). There are 13 residues in the CDR3. J gave up 7 bases and V 5 bases, and 3 bases lay outside the gene matches. The CDR3 loop reads CASSPGQGQPQHF. CDR3 sequence (DNA): TGTGCCAGCAGTCCTGGACAGGGGCAGCCCCAGCATTTT.

This chain links TRBV19 with TRBJ2-4; no firm D call. The CDR3 contains 18 residues. CDR1 and CDR2 (germline): LNHDA, SQIVND (reference sequence). V was cut by 3 bases and J by 0 bases, with 18 bases left in between. The CDR3 bases are TGTGCCAGTAGTATTGGTTTTAAGCCTCTTCTAGCCAAAAACATTCAGTACTTC. It is translated as CASSIGFKPLLAKNIQYF.

The chain is built from TRBV19 and TRBJ1-6, with no clear D. CDR1 and CDR2 (germline): LNHDA, SQIVND (reference sequence). V lost 6 bases and J 10 bases, leaving 16 bases between the germline ends. The CDR3 is 14 amino acids. The DNA of the CDR3 is TGTGCCAGTAGCAACTCGGGAGGGATGTCACCCCTCCACTTT. The encoded protein is CASSNSGGMSPLHF.

J is TRBJ1-1 and V is TRBV2; no clear D. Germline V gene data show CDR1 as SNHLY and CDR2 as FYNNEI. V lost 7 bases to trimming and J lost 11 bases, with 20 bases between them. CDR3 size: 13 residues. CDR3 in DNA: TGTGCCAGCACCTTTGAGGGCTCGGTGCGGGCTTTCTTT. Translation: CASTFEGSVRAFF.

The chain employs TRBV18 and TRBJ1-4; no definite D call. CDR3 length: 17 amino acids. Germline assignment: CDR1 KGHSH and CDR2 LQKENI. V was clipped by 3 bases and J by 7 bases, with 21 bases between them. In DNA, the CDR3 is TGTGCCAGCTCACCTCAGAACTCCGGGGTAGGAGGTGAAAAACTGTTTTTT. This translates into CASSPQNSGVGGEKLFF. Full variable domain (missing parts from reference TRBV18 and TRBJ1-4): NAGVMQNPRHLVRRRGQEARLRCSPMKGHSHVYWYRQLPEEGLKFMVYLQKENIIDESGMPKERFSAEFPKEGPSILRIQQVVRGDSAAYFCASSPQNSGVGGEKLFFGSGTQLSVL.

This clone was observed a few times. V and J are TRBV21-1 and TRBJ1-3. TRBV21-1 is deemed a pseudogene. This CDR3 spans 12 amino acids. This CDR3 is CASRKGANTIYF. CDR3 bases: TGTGCCAGCAGGAAAGGCGCGAACACCATATATTTT.

V is TRBV6-5 and J is TRBJ2-2, with TRBD1 as a possible D gene (6 bases). V dropped 6 bases and J dropped 4 bases, with 12 bases sitting between them. CDR1 and CDR2 from the germline V gene are MNHEY and SVGAGI. CDR3 length: 14 amino acids. This chain's CDR3 is CASRQGGGTGELFF. Here the CDR3 DNA reads TGTGCCAGCAGACAGGGCGGTGGCACCGGGGAGCTGTTTTTT.

CDR3 residues: CASSRDRENSPLHF. The CDR3 nucleotides are TGCGCCAGCAGCCGGGACAGGGAGAATTCACCCCTCCACTTT. The chain combines TRBV5-1 with TRBJ1-6; 9 nucleotides line up with TRBD1. The CDR3 contains 14 residues. J gave up 7 bases and V 4 bases, and 3 bases lay outside the gene matches. CDR1 and CDR2 (germline): SGHRS, YFSETQ.

This chain connects TRBV9 to TRBJ2-3; D unclear. The CDR3 sequence is 13 residues long. The V end was cut by 3 bases, the J end by 5 bases, with 10 bases between. The V gene's germline CDR1 is SGDLS and CDR2 YYNGEE. The CDR3 bases are TGTGCCAGCAGCGCCCCCTCCTTAGATACGCAGTATTTT. Translation: CASSAPSLDTQYF.

The rearrangement joins TRBV18 to TRBJ2-5; 8 positions match TRBD1. The V gene end was trimmed by 4 bases and the J gene end by 2 bases; junction bases not matched to a gene: 9. The CDR3 sequence is 16 residues long. In germline, CDR1 is KGHSH, CDR2 LQKENI. The CDR3 here is CASSRQDRVYQETQYF. The DNA of the CDR3 is TGTGCCAGCTCACGACAGGACAGGGTGTATCAAGAGACCCAGTACTTC.

This clone was counted only a few times. This sequence joins TRBV3-1 (or the pseudogene TRBV3-2) and TRBJ2-7; 7 positions match TRBD2. The CDR3 loop spans 16 amino acids. Germline CDR1 LGHDT, CDR2 YNNKEL (reference sequence). Unmatched junction bases numbered 16, after V lost 4 bases and J lost 7 bases. CDR3 amino acids: CASSRTLTGTISEQYF. CDR3 bases: TGTGCCAGCAGCCGGACACTAACCGGGACTATAAGTGAGCAGTACTTC.

The V call is TRBV5-4, the J call TRBJ1-1, with 8 bases lining up with TRBD1. Germline values: CDR1 SGHNT, CDR2 YYREEE (reference sequence). The CDR3 is made up of 16 amino acids. V gave up 0 bases and J gave up 3 bases; unmatched junction bases: 7. Written as DNA, the CDR3 is TGTGCCAGCAGCTTGGTTGGACAGGGCAAATACACTGAAGCTTTCTTT. Its translation is CASSLVGQGKYTEAFF. Full variable domain (outside the CDR3, taken from reference TRBV5-4 and TRBJ1-1): ETGVTQSPTHLIKTRGQQVTLRCSSQSGHNTVSWYQQALGQGPQFIFQYYREEENGRGNFPPRFSGLQFPNYSSELNVNALELDDSALYLCASSLVGQGKYTEAFFGQGTRLTVV.

This clone showed up just a few times. This rearrangement joins TRBV9 to TRBJ1-2; TRBD1 matches 8 bases. Germline V gene sequence: CDR1 SGDLS, CDR2 YYNGEE. There are 14 residues in the CDR3. V lost 4 bases to trimming and J lost 5 bases; unmatched junction nucleotides: 7. CDR3 region: CASSPGQGDYGYTF. The DNA for the CDR3 is TGTGCCAGCAGCCCCGGACAGGGAGATTATGGCTACACCTTC.

CDR3 protein: CASSLVATYEQYF. CDR3 nucleotide sequence: TGTGCCAGCAGCTTAGTGGCCACCTACGAGCAGTACTTC. The chain carries TRBV11-2 and TRBJ2-7; D ambiguous. This CDR3 contains 13 residues. V was cut by 1 base and J by 2 bases, with 6 bases left in between. Germline V gene lookup returns CDR1 SGHAT and CDR2 FQNNGV. The full variable domain, its missing parts supplied by reference TRBV11-2 and TRBJ2-7, is EAGVAQSPRYKIIEKRQSVAFWCNPISGHATLYWYQQILGQGPKLLIQFQNNGVVDDSQLPKDRFSAERLKGVDSTLKIQPAKLEDSAVYLCASSLVATYEQYFGPGTRLTVT.

The rearrangement joins TRBV28 to TRBJ2-7, with TRBD1 matching over 9 bases. There are 15 residues in the CDR3. Germline V gene sequence: CDR1 MDHEN, CDR2 SYDVKM. The V segment lost 4 bases and the J segment 5 bases; nucleotides outside the gene matches: 9. The chain's CDR3 is CASSSQGAQGDEQYF. For the CDR3, the DNA is TGTGCCAGCAGTTCACAGGGGGCGCAGGGCGACGAGCAGTACTTC.

This clone was seen only a few times. This chain connects TRBV11-2 to TRBJ2-2, with 9 bases identical to TRBD1. CDR1 and CDR2 (germline): SGHAT, FQNNGV. The J segment lost 9 bases and the V segment lost 4 bases, leaving 12 bases of the junction unmatched. The CDR3 contains 16 residues. The CDR3 sequence is CASSSLRPTGGRELFF. In DNA, the CDR3 is TGTGCCAGCAGCTCCCTCAGGCCCACAGGGGGCCGGGAGCTGTTTTTT.

The rearrangement uses TRBV6-5 and TRBJ2-7; 10 nucleotides align to TRBD2. This CDR3 contains 16 residues. The V gene's germline CDR1 is MNHEY and CDR2 SVGAGI. The J segment lost 2 bases and the V segment lost 2 bases, leaving 6 bases of the junction unmatched. In nucleotides, the CDR3 is TGTGCCAGCAGTTACGGAGCGGGAGGGCGGGCCTACGAGCAGTACTTC. Its translation is CASSYGAGGRAYEQYF.

This rearrangement joins TRBV21-1 to TRBJ1-6; the table calls TRBD1, which could not be checked here. TRBV21-1 is flagged as a pseudogene. This CDR3 is 17 amino acids long. CDR3 DNA: TGTGCCAGCACCAACAGGGGGATAAGCTCCTATAATTCACCCCTCCACTTT. It is translated as CASTNRGISSYNSPLHF.

This chain connects TRBV10-2 to TRBJ2-3; 10 positions agree with TRBD1. The germline V gene has CDR1 WSHSY and CDR2 SAAADI. After removal of 5 bases from V and 5 bases from J, the junction contained 4 bases not matched to a gene. This CDR3 is built from 14 residues. CDR3 nucleotides: TGCGCCAGCAGTAGACAGGGGGCGTTAGATACGCAGTATTTT. Amino acids: CASSRQGALDTQYF.